This TCR beta chain appears in the sequencing data of a study of cytomegalovirus exposure and HLA in healthy donors. Study-wide results and caveats: A likely sequencing artifact accounted for one observed cluster of highly shared sequence variants.

PCR used 60 Vbeta primers and 13 Jbeta primers. TCRdb's copy holds only in-frame clones and misses some; the assay was immunoSEQ multiplex PCR. The sample includes over 200,000 clones, almost 80% of them seen just once. Of note for this clone: The antigen remains unidentified.

The junction had 10 bases not matched to a gene; V was cut back by 8 bases and J by 5 bases. Germline V gene data show CDR1 as SNHLY and CDR2 as FYNNEI. The CDR3 sequence is 15 residues long. V is TRBV2 and J is TRBJ1-5, with 9 bases aligning to TRBD1. This clonotype originated in a male donor in good health and CMV-seronegative. The specimen sequenced was PBMCs. CDR3 DNA: TGTGCCAGCCGGAGGGACAGGGTGGATTATCAGCCCCAGCATTTT. This translates into CASRRDRVDYQPQHF.